This entry lists 3 T cell receptor beta chains sequenced from one sample in a study of blood T cell repertoires in COVID-19. The repertoire was sequenced with immunoSEQ multiplex PCR; TCRdb's copy has only in-frame clones and lacks some. The sample includes 210,000 or so clones, about 90% of them seen just once. The specimen was peripheral blood. These receptors came from a man aged 18 to 30 with active or convalescent COVID-19.

The CDR3 nucleotides read TGCGCCAGCAGCTTGGCGGCAACTGGAGGCACTGAAGCTTTCTTT. Residues: CASSLAATGGTEAFF. This chain joins TRBV5-1 and TRBJ1-1; D call uncertain. With 0 bases removed from V and 4 bases from J, the gap between germline ends came to 13 bases. The germline V gene encodes CDR1 SGHRS and CDR2 YFSETQ. The CDR3 is 15 residues long.

The chain couples TRBV7-2 to TRBJ2-7; a weak D match, TRBD2 (6 bases). From germline, CDR1 is SGHTA and CDR2 FQGNSA. This CDR3 spans 16 amino acids. Trimming left V 1 base short and J 4 bases short, with 17 bases between. This CDR3 reads CASSLGGRLESYEQYF. The CDR3 DNA sequence: TGTGCCAGCAGCTTAGGGGGCCGACTAGAATCTTACGAGCAGTACTTC.

The chain employs TRBV25-1 and TRBJ2-3; 8 bases map to TRBD2. Trimming took 2 bases from V and 8 from J; bases not matched to a gene: 3. Germline assignment: CDR1 MGHDK and CDR2 SYGVNS. This CDR3 comprises 13 residues. The DNA of the CDR3 is TGTGCCAGCAGTGAAACCGGGACTAGTACGCAGTATTTT. Protein sequence: CASSETGTSTQYF. Using reference TRBV25-1 and TRBJ2-3 for the parts outside the CDR3, the full variable domain is EADIYQTPRYLVIGTGKKITLECSQTMGHDKMYWYQQDPGMELHLIHYSYGVNSTEKGDLSSESTVSRIRTEHFPLTLESARPSHTSQYLCASSETGTSTQYFGPGTRLTVL.